This T cell receptor beta chain originates from a study of beta chain features in type 1 diabetes. Study as a whole: Sorted cells, around 100 million in number, were examined across all samples.

Turning to this clone: The antigen remains unidentified.

Using CD45RO/CCR7/CD25/CD127/CD95/CD27, CD4+ naive, central memory, regulatory and stem cell-like memory cells were sorted. General study points: Within patients, naive, central memory and Treg TCRB repertoires seemed more similar than within healthy donors. Shorter TCRB CDR3s, moderately but significantly so, marked every one of the four CD4+ subsets in Type 1 diabetes patients. A PCR bias possibly favoring shorter templates would apply equally to patients and controls.

CDR3 length: 16 residues. Unmatched junction bases numbered 15, after V lost 10 bases and J lost 2 bases. Germline CDR1 and CDR2: ENHRY and SYGVKD. The investigators reverse transcribed all of the isolated RNA, so they sequenced expressed TCRB transcripts. Sequenced by immunoSEQ multiplex PCR; TCRdb stores in-frame clones only, minus some. The sample holds under 850,000 clones, roughly 13% seen once. The specimen was naive CD4+ T cells from blood. The sequence was obtained from a man in his late teens or twenties with type 1 diabetes. V usage is TRBV10-3 and J usage is TRBJ2-7; 9 bases align to TRBD1. As DNA, the CDR3 is TGTGCCACTGGGGACAGGGAACCGGCGATAGCCTACGAGCAGTACTTC. Protein: CATGDREPAIAYEQYF.